This is a list of T cell receptor beta chains from one sample in a study of T cell changes during pregnancy in multiple sclerosis. Clones were sequenced by immunoSEQ multiplex PCR, and TCRdb holds only the in-frame ones, with some missing. The sample has about 61,000 clones; around 90% are singletons. Sequencing was performed on peripheral blood, taken in the first trimester of pregnancy. These receptor sequences come from a female donor in good health, enrolled as a control in a pregnancy study. Both conserved end residues are part of each CDR3. Fields, in order: clone size, D gene, J gene, V gene, CDR3 DNA, CDR3 protein. The D gene is left open where the match is weak. Some rows have no size entry. The others give once, few or many, or a class for an expanded clone.

>once|NA|TRBJ2-3|TRBV9
TGTGCCAGCAGCGTAGTGGAGACAGATACGCAGTATTTT
CASSVVETDTQYF
>NA|TRBD1|TRBJ1-5|TRBV2
TGTGCCAGCGGGGACAGGTGGGATCAGCCCCAGCATTTT
CASGDRWDQPQHF
>few|NA|TRBJ1-1|TRBV14
TGTGCCAGCAGCCGCAGGGGATCGAACACTGAAGCTTTCTTT
CASSRRGSNTEAFF
>NA|TRBD2|TRBJ2-3|TRBV14
TGTGCCAGCAGCCAGCTAGCGGACACAGATACGCAGTATTTT
CASSQLADTDTQYF
>once|TRBD2|TRBJ2-2|TRBV5-4
TGTGCCACCCAGCCAACGGGGGGGCGCAACACCGGGGAGCTGTTTTTT
CATQPTGGRNTGELFF
>NA|TRBD1|TRBJ1-1|TRBV4-1
TGCGCCAGCAGCCGACAGGGGGGCACTGAAGCTTTCTTT
CASSRQGGTEAFF
>NA|TRBD1|TRBJ1-1|TRBV18
TGTGCCAGCTCACCACCTACGGGACAGGTGAACACTGAAGCTTTCTTT
CASSPPTGQVNTEAFF
>NA|TRBD2|TRBJ2-3|TRBV12-5
TGTGCTAGTGGTGGGGGGGAGTATAGCACAGATACGCAGTATTTT
CASGGGEYSTDTQYF
>NA|TRBD2|TRBJ2-1|TRBV28
TGTGCCAGCCTTCCGGGACTAGCGGGGGGTGAGCAGTTCTTC
CASLPGLAGGEQFF
>once|TRBD1|TRBJ1-2|TRBV7-8
TGTGCCAGCAGCTTAGTAGGGACAGGGACTCCTGGGTATGGCTACACCTTC
CASSLVGTGTPGYGYTF
>NA|NA|TRBJ1-2|TRBV27
TGTGCCAGCAGTTTATGGGGAACAGGTGGCTACACCTTC
CASSLWGTGGYTF
>NA|NA|TRBJ1-1|TRBV7-9
TGTGCCAGCAGCTCCCTCACAGTTAACACTGAAGCTTTCTTT
CASSSLTVNTEAFF
>NA|TRBD1|TRBJ1-1|TRBV30
TGTGCCTGGAGTGTATCGGGCCAGGGGGGCACTGAAGCTTTCTTT
CAWSVSGQGGTEAFF
>NA|NA|TRBJ2-5|TRBV2
TGTGCCAGCAAAGGACAGTCGGCGGCCCAGTACTTC
CASKGQSAAQYF
>NA|TRBD2|TRBJ2-3|TRBV7-6
TGTGCCAGCAGCGGCAGGACTAGCGGAGCCACAGATACGCAGTATTTT
CASSGRTSGATDTQYF
>NA|TRBD1|TRBJ1-1|TRBV28
TGTGCCAGCAGTGGACAGGGGTTGATGGATGAAGCTTTCTTT
CASSGQGLMDEAFF
>once|NA|TRBJ2-7|TRBV21-1
TGTGCCAGCAGCAAGGGGCACCACTACGAGCAGTACTTC
CASSKGHHYEQYF